This TCR beta chain was sequenced in a study of neurological immune-mediated disorders. This CDR3 region has 15 residues. Germline values: CDR1 MDHEN, CDR2 SYDVKM. The V gene end was trimmed by 7 bases and the J gene end by 4 bases; junction bases not matched to a gene: 8. Described time point: technical triplicate 2. As for the cDNA, it was generated by 5'RACE with 10-nucleotide random UMIs. One entry per CDR3 protein results from TCRdb running MiXCR on the 5' RACE reads. The table lists around 56,000 distinct CDR3 sequences, around 24% of them singletons. This clonotype was recorded at least ten times.

The V and J genes are TRBV28 and TRBJ2-3, with 10 positions matching TRBD2. The receptor comes from a man aged 55 to 70 with HTLV-1-associated myelopathy (HAM/TSP). The sequencing sample was made of PBMCs. CDR3 DNA: TGTGCCAGCAAAGCTAAGCTAGCGGGAGCAGATACGCAGTATTTT. It translates to CASKAKLAGADTQYF.